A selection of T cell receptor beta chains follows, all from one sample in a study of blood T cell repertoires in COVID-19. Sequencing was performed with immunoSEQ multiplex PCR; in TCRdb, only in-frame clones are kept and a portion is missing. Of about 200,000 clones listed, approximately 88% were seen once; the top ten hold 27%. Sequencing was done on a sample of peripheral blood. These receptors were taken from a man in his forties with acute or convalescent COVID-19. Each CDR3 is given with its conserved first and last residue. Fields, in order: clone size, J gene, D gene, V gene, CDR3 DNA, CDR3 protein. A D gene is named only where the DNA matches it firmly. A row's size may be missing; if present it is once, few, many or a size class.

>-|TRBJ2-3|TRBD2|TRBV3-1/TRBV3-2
TGTGCCAGCAGCCAGGCTCAGGGACTAGCGGTTGAGTATTTT
CASSQAQGLAVEYF
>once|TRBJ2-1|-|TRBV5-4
TGTGCCAGCAGCTTGGCAGGGGTTCGTACGAATGAGCAGTTCTTC
CASSLAGVRTNEQFF
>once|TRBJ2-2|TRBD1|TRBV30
TGTGCCTATACGGACAGGGGCTCGGGCACCGGGGAGCTGTTTTTT
CAYTDRGSGTGELFF
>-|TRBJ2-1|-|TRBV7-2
TGTGCCAGCAGCTTAGTGTTAATCTGGCCTCATGAGCAGTTCTTC
CASSLVLIWPHEQFF
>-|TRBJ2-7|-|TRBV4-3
TGCGCCAGCAGCCAAGATCGGGCGGGGGAGCAGTACTTC
CASSQDRAGEQYF
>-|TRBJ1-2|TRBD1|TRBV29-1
TGCAGCGTTGCGATTACAGGGGGCTATGGCTACACCTTC
CSVAITGGYGYTF
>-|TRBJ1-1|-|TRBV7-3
TGTGCCAGCAGCTTAGGGGGCAGGGCCTCTGAAGCTTTCTTT
CASSLGGRASEAFF
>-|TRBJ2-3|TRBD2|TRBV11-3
TGTGCCAGCAGCCGGCGGCGGGGACTACCGAGCACAGATACGCAGTATTTT
CASSRRRGLPSTDTQYF
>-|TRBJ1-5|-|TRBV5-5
TGTGCCAGCAGCTTGGGGTACACTAGCAATCAGCCCCAGCATTTT
CASSLGYTSNQPQHF
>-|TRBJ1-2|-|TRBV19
TGTGCCAGTAGGGGAGAATATGGCTACACCTTC
CASRGEYGYTF
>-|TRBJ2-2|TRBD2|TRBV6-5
TGTGCCAGCAGTTCTCGACTAGCGGTTAACACCGGGGAGCTGTTTTTT
CASSSRLAVNTGELFF
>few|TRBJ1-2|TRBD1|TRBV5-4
TGTGCCAGCAGCCCCCGGACAGGTTTTGGCGGCTACACCTTC
CASSPRTGFGGYTF
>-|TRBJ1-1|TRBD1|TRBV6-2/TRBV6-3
TGTGCCAGCAGTAAGGGACAGGGGGCGTCTGAAGCTTTCTTT
CASSKGQGASEAFF
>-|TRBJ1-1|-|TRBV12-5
TGTGCTAGTGGTTTGTATGCGCCAGGGAAGACTGAAGCTTTCTTT
CASGLYAPGKTEAFF
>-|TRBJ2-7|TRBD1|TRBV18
TGTGCCAGCTCACCTGGACAGGGAACGGGGTACTTC
CASSPGQGTGYF
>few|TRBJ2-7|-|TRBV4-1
TGCGCCAGCAGCCAAGCTAACAGGGTAGCCTACGAGCAGTACTTC
CASSQANRVAYEQYF
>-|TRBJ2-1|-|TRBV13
TGTGCCAGCAGCTCAATTCGGGCTAGCCAAGCGTTTTCCTACAATGAGCAGTTCTTC
CASSSIRASQAFSYNEQFF
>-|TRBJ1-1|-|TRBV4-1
TGCGCCAGCAGCCCGTGGGAAGGCGGGGACACTGAAGCTTTCTTT
CASSPWEGGDTEAFF
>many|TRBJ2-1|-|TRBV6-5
TGTGCCAGCAGTTATACCCCCAGCTACAATGAGCAGTTCTTC
CASSYTPSYNEQFF
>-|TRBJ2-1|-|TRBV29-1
TGCAGCGTTGCTGCAGATTCCTACAATGAGCAGTTCTTC
CSVAADSYNEQFF
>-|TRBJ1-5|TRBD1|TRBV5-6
TGTGCCAGCAGCCTAGGACAGGCGAATCAGCCCCAGCATTTT
CASSLGQANQPQHF
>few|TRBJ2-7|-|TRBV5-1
TGCGCCAGCAGCCGTACCCGGGAGAACTACGAGCAGTACTTC
CASSRTRENYEQYF
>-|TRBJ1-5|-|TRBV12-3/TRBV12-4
TGTGCCAGCAGGAGTAGCAATCAGCCCCAGCATTTT
CASRSSNQPQHF
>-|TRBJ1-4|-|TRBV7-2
TGTGCCAGCAGCTTTCCTCTATCTAGGGGGACAGAAAAACTGTTTTTT
CASSFPLSRGTEKLFF
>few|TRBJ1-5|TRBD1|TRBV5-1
TGCGCCAGCAGCTTGATAGGGGGCGATCAGCCCCAGCATTTT
CASSLIGGDQPQHF
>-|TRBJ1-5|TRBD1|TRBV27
TGTGCCAGCTCCGCTTCCCTTCTACGGGACAGAGTTCCCTATAGCAATCAGCCCCAGCATTTT
CASSASLLRDRVPYSNQPQHF
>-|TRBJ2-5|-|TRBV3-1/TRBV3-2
TGTGCCACCGTAGACTTGGGAGTAGAGACCCAGTACTTC
CATVDLGVETQYF
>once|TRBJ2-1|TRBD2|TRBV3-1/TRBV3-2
TGTGCCAGCAGCCACATACTAGCGGGAGCCTACAATGAGCAGTTCTTC
CASSHILAGAYNEQFF
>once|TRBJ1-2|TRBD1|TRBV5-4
TGTGCCAGCAGCCGGACAGGGGTAGGCTATGGCTACACCTTC
CASSRTGVGYGYTF
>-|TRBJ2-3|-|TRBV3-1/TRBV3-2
TGTGCCAGCAGCCATTCCCGACAGATGAGGATCACAGATACGCAGTATTTT
CASSHSRQMRITDTQYF
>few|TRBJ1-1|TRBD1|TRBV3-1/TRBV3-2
TGTGCCAGCAGTCCCAGGGGGGAGAACACTGAAGCTTTCTTT
CASSPRGENTEAFF
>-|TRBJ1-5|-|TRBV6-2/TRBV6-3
TGTGCCAGCAGTTATATCCTATATAGCAATCAGCCCCAGCATTTT
CASSYILYSNQPQHF
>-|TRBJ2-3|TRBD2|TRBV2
TGTGCCAGCAGCGATAAGGGACTAGTCACAGATACGCAGTATTTT
CASSDKGLVTDTQYF
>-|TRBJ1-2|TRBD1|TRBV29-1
TGCAGCATTCAAACGGACAGGGCGGGAGGCTACACCTTC
CSIQTDRAGGYTF
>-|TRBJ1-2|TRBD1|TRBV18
TGTGCCAGCTCACCCGGGACAGGAGATTCCTATGGCTACACCTTC
CASSPGTGDSYGYTF
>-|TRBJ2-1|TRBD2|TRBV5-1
TGCGCCAGCAGCCTTGGGACTAGCGGGACTGGGCATGAGCAGTTCTTC
CASSLGTSGTGHEQFF
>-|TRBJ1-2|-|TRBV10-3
TGTGCCATCAACGACTTTGCCGACGAAGCCTATGGCTACACCTTC
CAINDFADEAYGYTF
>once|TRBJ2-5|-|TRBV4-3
TGCGCCAGCAGTTTGACAGGACCTCAAGAGACCCAGTACTTC
CASSLTGPQETQYF
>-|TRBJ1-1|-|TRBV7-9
TGTGCCAGCAGCCCCCTAAAGGCCGGGAGGAACACTGAAGCTTTCTTT
CASSPLKAGRNTEAFF
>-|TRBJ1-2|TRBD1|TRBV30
TGTGCCTGGAGTGCGGACAGGGGGTATGGCTACACCTTC
CAWSADRGYGYTF
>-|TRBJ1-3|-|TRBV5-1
TGCGCCAGCAGCCTAGGCTCTGGAAACACCATATATTTT
CASSLGSGNTIYF
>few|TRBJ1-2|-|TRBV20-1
TGCAGTGCCCATTCAGATGGCTACACCTTC
CSAHSDGYTF
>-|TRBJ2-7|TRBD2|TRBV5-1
TGCGCCAGCAGGCCAACTAGCGGGATCTACGAGCAGTACTTC
CASRPTSGIYEQYF
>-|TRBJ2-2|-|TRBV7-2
TGTGCCAGCAGTTTAGGACTTAACACCGGGGAGCTGTTTTTT
CASSLGLNTGELFF
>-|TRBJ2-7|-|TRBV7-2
TGTGCCAGCAGCTCCGAGACAGCCTCCTACGAGCAGTACTTC
CASSSETASYEQYF
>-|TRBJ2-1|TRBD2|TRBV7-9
TGTGCCAGCGACGGGACTAGCGGGTACAATGAGCAGTTCTTC
CASDGTSGYNEQFF
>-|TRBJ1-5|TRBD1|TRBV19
TGTGCCAGTAGTCCACTCCCCGGACAGGGTGGCCGGGAGCCCCAGCATTTT
CASSPLPGQGGREPQHF
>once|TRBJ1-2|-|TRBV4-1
TGCGCCAGCAGCCAAGGTAGAGGAGGGGTTTACTATGGCTACACCTTC
CASSQGRGGVYYGYTF
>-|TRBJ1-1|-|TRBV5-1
TGCGCCAGCAGCTTGGTCAGCGAGAACACTGAAGCTTTCTTT
CASSLVSENTEAFF
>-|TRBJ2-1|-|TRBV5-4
TGTGCCAGCAGCTCGCGCCATCTCAATGAGCAGTTCTTC
CASSSRHLNEQFF
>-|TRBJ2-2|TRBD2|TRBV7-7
TGTGCCAGCAGTAGCGGGTCCACCTTTTCCGGGGAGCTGTTTTTT
CASSSGSTFSGELFF
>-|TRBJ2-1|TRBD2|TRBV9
TGTGCCAGCAGCGTAGTAGCGGGAAGAGGGAATGAGCAGTTCTTC
CASSVVAGRGNEQFF
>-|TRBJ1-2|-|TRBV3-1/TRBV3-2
TGTGCCAGCAGCCGGGGCGTGGTCTATGGCTACACCTTC
CASSRGVVYGYTF
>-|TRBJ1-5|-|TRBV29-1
TGCAGCGTATCCACAAATAGCAATCAGCCCCAGCATTTT
CSVSTNSNQPQHF
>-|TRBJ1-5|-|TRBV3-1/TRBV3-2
TGTGCCAGCAGCCAAGACGGTCTGAGGCCCCAGCATTTT
CASSQDGLRPQHF
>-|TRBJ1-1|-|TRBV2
TGTGCCAGCGTTGCGGATATGAACACTGAAGCTTTCTTT
CASVADMNTEAFF
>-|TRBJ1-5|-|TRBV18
TGTGCCAGCTCACCAAACTCGGGGGGGACTAATCAGCCCCAGCATTTT
CASSPNSGGTNQPQHF
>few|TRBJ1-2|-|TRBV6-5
TGTGCCAGCAGCCCCCTAGGCCCCTATGGCTACACCTTC
CASSPLGPYGYTF
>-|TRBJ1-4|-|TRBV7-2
TGTGCCAGCAGCTTGGATTCCGGGATCGCAACTAATGAAAAACTGTTTTTT
CASSLDSGIATNEKLFF